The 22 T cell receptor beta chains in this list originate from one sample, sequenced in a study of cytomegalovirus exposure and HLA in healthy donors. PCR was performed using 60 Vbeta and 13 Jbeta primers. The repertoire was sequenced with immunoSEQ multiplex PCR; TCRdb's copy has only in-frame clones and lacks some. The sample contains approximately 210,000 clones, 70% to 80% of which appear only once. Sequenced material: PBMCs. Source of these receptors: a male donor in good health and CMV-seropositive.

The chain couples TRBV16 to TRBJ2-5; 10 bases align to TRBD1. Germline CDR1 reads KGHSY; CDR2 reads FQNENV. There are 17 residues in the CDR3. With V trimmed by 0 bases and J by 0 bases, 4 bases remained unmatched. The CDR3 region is CASSQSQDRGYQETQYF. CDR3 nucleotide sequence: TGTGCCAGCAGCCAATCGCAGGACAGGGGGTACCAAGAGACCCAGTACTTC.

In DNA, the CDR3 is TGTGCCAGCAGCTTTACGGGGGGGTCCTACAATGAGCAGTTCTTC. The encoded protein is CASSFTGGSYNEQFF. The rearrangement links TRBV7-2 to TRBJ2-1; 8 bases match TRBD2. The CDR3 has 15 amino acids. Trimming cost V 3 bases and J 1 base; bases outside gene matches: 2. Germline assignment: CDR1 SGHTA and CDR2 FQGNSA.

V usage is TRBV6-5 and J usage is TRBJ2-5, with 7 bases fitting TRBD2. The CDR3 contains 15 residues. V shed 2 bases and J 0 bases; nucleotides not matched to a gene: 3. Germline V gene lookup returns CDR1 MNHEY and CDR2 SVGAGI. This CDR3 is CASSYLGGNQETQYF. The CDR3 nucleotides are TGTGCCAGCAGTTACCTGGGAGGGAACCAAGAGACCCAGTACTTC.

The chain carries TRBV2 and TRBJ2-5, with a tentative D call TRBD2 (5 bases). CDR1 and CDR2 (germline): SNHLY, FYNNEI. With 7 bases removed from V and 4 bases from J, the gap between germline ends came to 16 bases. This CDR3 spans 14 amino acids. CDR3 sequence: CASKEGEVVETQYF. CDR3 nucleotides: TGTGCCAGCAAAGAGGGTGAGGTGGTAGAGACCCAGTACTTC.

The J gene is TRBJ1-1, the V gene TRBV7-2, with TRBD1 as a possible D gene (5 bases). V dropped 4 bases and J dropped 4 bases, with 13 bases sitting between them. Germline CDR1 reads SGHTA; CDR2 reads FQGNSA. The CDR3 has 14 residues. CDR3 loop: CASSSGGGTTEAFF. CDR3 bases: TGTGCCAGCAGCTCAGGTGGGGGGACCACTGAAGCTTTCTTT.

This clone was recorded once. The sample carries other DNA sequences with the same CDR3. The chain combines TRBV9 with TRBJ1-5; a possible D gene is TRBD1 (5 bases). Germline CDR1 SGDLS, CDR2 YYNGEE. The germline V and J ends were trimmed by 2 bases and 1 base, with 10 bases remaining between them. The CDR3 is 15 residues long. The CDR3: CASSVGQGSNQPQHF. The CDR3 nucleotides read TGTGCCAGCAGCGTGGGGCAGGGAAGCAATCAGCCCCAGCATTTT.

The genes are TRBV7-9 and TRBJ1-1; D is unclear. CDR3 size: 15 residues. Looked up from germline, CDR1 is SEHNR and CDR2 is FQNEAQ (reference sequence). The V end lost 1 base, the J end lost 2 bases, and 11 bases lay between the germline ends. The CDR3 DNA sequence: TGTGCCAGCAGCTTAGGGTCTAGGCTTAACACTGAAGCTTTCTTT. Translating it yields CASSLGSRLNTEAFF.

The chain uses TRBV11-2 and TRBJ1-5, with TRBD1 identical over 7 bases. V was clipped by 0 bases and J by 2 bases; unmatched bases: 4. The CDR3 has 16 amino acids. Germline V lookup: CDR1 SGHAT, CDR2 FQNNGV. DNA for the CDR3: TGTGCCAGCAGCTTAGATGGGCAGGGGGGCAATCAGCCCCAGCATTTT. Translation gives CASSLDGQGGNQPQHF.

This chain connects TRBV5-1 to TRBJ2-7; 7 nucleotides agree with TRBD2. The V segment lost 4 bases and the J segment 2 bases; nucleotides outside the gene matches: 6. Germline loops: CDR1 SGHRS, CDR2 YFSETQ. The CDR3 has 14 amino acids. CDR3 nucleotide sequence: TGCGCCAGCAGCCCGGGAGGCCTGGCCTACGAGCAGTACTTC. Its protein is CASSPGGLAYEQYF. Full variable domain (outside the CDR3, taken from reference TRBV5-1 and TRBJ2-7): KAGVTQTPRYLIKTRGQQVTLSCSPISGHRSVSWYQQTPGQGLQFLFEYFSETQRNKGNFPGRFSGRQFSNSRSEMNVSTLELGDSALYLCASSPGGLAYEQYFGPGTRLTVT.

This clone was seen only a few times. CDR3 loop: CASSRGQGLSYEQYF. The CDR3 nucleotides are TGTGCCAGCAGCCGGGGACAGGGGCTCTCCTACGAGCAGTACTTC. This chain joins TRBV7-9 and TRBJ2-7, with 10 positions matching TRBD1. The CDR3 has 15 residues. CDR1 is SEHNR and CDR2 is FQNEAQ in the germline V gene (reference sequence). Trimming cost V 5 bases and J 0 bases; bases outside gene matches: 4.

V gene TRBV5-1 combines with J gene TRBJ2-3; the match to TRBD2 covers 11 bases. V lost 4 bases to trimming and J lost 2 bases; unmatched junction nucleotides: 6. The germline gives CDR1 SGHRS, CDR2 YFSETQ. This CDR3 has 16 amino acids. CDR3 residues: CASSLSGGAVTDTQYF. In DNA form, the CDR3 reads TGCGCCAGCAGCCTTAGCGGGGGGGCCGTCACAGATACGCAGTATTTT.

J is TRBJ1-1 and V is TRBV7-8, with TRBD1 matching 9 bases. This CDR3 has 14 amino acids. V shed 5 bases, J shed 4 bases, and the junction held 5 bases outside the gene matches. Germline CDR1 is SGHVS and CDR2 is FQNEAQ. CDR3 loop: CASSRTGVGTEAFF. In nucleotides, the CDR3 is TGTGCCAGCAGCCGGACAGGGGTGGGCACTGAAGCTTTCTTT.

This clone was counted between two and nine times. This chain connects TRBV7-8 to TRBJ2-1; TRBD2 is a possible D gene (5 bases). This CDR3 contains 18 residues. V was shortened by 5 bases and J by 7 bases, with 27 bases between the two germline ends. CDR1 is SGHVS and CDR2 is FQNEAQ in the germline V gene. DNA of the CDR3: TGTGCCAGCAGCCCCCTCCGGCGTGGGCTAGCTAAAATGAATGAGCAGTTCTTC. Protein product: CASSPLRRGLAKMNEQFF.

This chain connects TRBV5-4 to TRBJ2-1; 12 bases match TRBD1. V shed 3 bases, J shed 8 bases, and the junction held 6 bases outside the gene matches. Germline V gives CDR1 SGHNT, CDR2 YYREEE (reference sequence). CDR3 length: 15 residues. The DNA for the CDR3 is TGTGCCAGCAGCTCCTGGGGGACAGGGGGCGATGAGCAGTTCTTC. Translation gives CASSSWGTGGDEQFF.

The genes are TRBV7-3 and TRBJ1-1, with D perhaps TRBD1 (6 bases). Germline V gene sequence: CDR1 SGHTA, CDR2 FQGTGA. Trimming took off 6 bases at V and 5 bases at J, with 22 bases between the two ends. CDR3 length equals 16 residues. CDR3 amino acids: CASREKGGLGHTEAFF. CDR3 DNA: TGTGCCAGCAGAGAAAAAGGCGGTCTGGGACATACTGAAGCTTTCTTT. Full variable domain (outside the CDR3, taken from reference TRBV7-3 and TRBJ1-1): GAGVSQTPSNKVTEKGKYVELRCDPISGHTALYWYRQSLGQGPEFLIYFQGTGAADDSGLPNDRFFAVRPEGSVSTLKIQRTERGDSAVYLCASREKGGLGHTEAFFGQGTRLTVV.

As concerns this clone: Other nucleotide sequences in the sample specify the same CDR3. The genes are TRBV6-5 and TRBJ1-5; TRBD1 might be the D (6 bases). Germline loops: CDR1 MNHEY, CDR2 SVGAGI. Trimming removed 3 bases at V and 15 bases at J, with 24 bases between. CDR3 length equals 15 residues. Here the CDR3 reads CASSYAPLGGGRWHF. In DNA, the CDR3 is TGTGCCAGCAGTTATGCGCCCCTAGGGGGGGGAAGATGGCATTTT.

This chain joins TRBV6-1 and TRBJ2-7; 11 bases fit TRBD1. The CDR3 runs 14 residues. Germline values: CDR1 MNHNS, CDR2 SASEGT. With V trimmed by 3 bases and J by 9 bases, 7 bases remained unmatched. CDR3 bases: TGTGCCAGCAGTGAGCCGGGACAGGGGGAACGGCAGTACTTC. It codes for CASSEPGQGERQYF.

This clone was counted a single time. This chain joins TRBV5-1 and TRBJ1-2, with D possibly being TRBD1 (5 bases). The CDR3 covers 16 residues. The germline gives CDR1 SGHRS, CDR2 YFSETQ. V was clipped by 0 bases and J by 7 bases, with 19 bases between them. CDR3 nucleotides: TGCGCCAGCAGCTTGGGTCCGGGGGTAGAAACGCTTGGCTACACCTTC. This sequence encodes CASSLGPGVETLGYTF.

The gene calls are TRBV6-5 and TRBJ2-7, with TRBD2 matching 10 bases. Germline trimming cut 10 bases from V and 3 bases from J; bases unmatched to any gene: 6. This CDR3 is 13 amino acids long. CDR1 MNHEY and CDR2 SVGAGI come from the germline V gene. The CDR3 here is CATRAGGYYEQYF. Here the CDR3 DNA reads TGTGCCACCCGAGCGGGAGGGTACTACGAGCAGTACTTC.

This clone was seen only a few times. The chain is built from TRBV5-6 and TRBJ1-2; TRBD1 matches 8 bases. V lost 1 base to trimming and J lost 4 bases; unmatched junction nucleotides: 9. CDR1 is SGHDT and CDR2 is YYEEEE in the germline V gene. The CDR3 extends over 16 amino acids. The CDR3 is CASSLFGQGAPYGYTF. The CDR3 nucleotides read TGTGCCAGCAGCTTGTTCGGCCAGGGGGCGCCCTATGGCTACACCTTC.

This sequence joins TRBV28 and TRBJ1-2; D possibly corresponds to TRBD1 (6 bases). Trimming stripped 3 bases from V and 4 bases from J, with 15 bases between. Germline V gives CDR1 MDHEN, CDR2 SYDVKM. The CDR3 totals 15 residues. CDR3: CASSFRTEHLYGYTF. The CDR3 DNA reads TGTGCCAGCAGTTTTCGGACAGAGCATCTCTATGGCTACACCTTC.

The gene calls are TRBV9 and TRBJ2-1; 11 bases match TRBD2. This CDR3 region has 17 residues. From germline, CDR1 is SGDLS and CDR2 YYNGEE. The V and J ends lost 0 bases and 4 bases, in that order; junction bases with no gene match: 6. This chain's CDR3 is CASSVELAGGLYNEQFF. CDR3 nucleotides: TGTGCCAGCAGCGTAGAGCTAGCGGGGGGCCTTTACAATGAGCAGTTCTTC.